These 26 T cell receptor beta chains came from one sample sequenced in a study of cytomegalovirus exposure and HLA in healthy donors. The PCR ran on 60 Vbeta and 13 Jbeta primers. Clones were sequenced by immunoSEQ multiplex PCR, and TCRdb holds only the in-frame ones, with some missing. Of around 140,000 clones in the sample, 70% were seen once. The sequenced sample was PBMCs. Source of these receptors: a woman in her fifties or sixties in good health and CMV-seropositive.

The genes are TRBV5-1 and TRBJ2-7; TRBD2 aligns across 11 bases. The V and J ends lost 5 bases and 0 bases, in that order; junction bases with no gene match: 7. CDR3 length equals 16 residues. The germline CDR1 and CDR2 sequences are SGHRS and YFSETQ. The chain's CDR3 is CASSSTTSGVSYEQYF. The DNA of the CDR3 is TGCGCCAGCAGTTCGACGACTAGCGGGGTCTCCTACGAGCAGTACTTC.

The V and J genes are TRBV5-1 and TRBJ1-2; no clear D. Germline V CDR1 and CDR2: SGHRS, YFSETQ. This CDR3 is built from 13 residues. The germline V and J ends were trimmed by 0 bases and 3 bases, with 6 bases remaining between them. The CDR3, as DNA: TGCGCCAGCAGCTTGGCCGTAGACTATGGCTACACCTTC. It codes for CASSLAVDYGYTF.

CDR3 nucleotides: TGCGCCAGCAGCTTGGCGACAGGGTCGGGCTATGGCTACACCTTC. Its translation: CASSLATGSGYGYTF. The V call is TRBV5-1, the J call TRBJ1-2, with 7 bases lining up with TRBD1. With V trimmed by 0 bases and J by 4 bases, 6 bases remained unmatched. The V gene's germline CDR1 is SGHRS and CDR2 YFSETQ. The CDR3 has 15 amino acids. Based on the CDR3 plus reference TRBV5-1 and TRBJ1-2, the full variable domain is KAGVTQTPRYLIKTRGQQVTLSCSPISGHRSVSWYQQTPGQGLQFLFEYFSETQRNKGNFPGRFSGRQFSNSRSEMNVSTLELGDSALYLCASSLATGSGYGYTFGSGTRLTVV.

This rearrangement joins TRBV5-5 to TRBJ1-1; D uncertain. Trimming took off 0 bases at V and 4 bases at J, with 7 bases between the two ends. The CDR3 loop spans 13 amino acids. Germline V gene data show CDR1 as SGHKS and CDR2 as YYEKEE (reference sequence). CDR3 sequence: CASSLVAGTEAFF. The DNA of the CDR3 is TGTGCCAGCAGCTTGGTAGCGGGCACTGAAGCTTTCTTT.

Only a few counts were recorded for this clone. The chain is built from TRBV7-8 and TRBJ1-3, with 7 bases aligning to TRBD1. The CDR3 is made up of 14 amino acids. J gave up 2 bases and V 5 bases, and 3 bases lay outside the gene matches. Germline loops: CDR1 SGHVS, CDR2 FQNEAQ. The CDR3 spells CASSIGTAGNTIYF. Here the CDR3 DNA reads TGTGCCAGCAGCATCGGGACAGCTGGAAACACCATATATTTT.

The rearrangement links TRBV7-2 to TRBJ2-1, with TRBD2 as a possible D gene (5 bases). The V and J ends lost 1 base and 4 bases respectively, with 11 bases between them. CDR3 size: 15 residues. Germline V gives CDR1 SGHTA, CDR2 FQGNSA. CDR3 in amino acids: CASSLVAGFYNEQFF. CDR3 bases: TGTGCCAGCAGCTTAGTGGCGGGTTTTTACAATGAGCAGTTCTTC.

This clone showed up just once. This chain links TRBV5-4 with TRBJ1-1; 9 nucleotides line up with TRBD1. The V gene's germline CDR1 is SGHNT and CDR2 YYREEE (reference sequence). Unmatched junction bases numbered 7, after V lost 3 bases and J lost 4 bases. The CDR3 is made up of 15 amino acids. The DNA of the CDR3 is TGTGCCAGCAGCTACCGGGACAGGGCGTTCACTGAAGCTTTCTTT. Translating gives CASSYRDRAFTEAFF.

The chain carries TRBV5-5 and TRBJ1-5; TRBD1 might be the D (6 bases). The CDR3 has 15 residues. V was cut by 3 bases and J by 6 bases, with 16 bases left in between. Germline loops: CDR1 SGHKS, CDR2 YYEKEE (reference sequence). The CDR3 loop is CASSSQGSGAQPQHF. The CDR3 nucleotides are TGTGCCAGCAGCTCCCAGGGGTCTGGCGCTCAGCCCCAGCATTTT.

This rearrangement joins TRBV27 to TRBJ1-1; D call uncertain. This CDR3 is 13 amino acids long. CDR1 and CDR2 (germline): MNHEY, SMNVEV (reference sequence). The ends were cut back, 3 bases at V and 3 bases at J, with 8 bases in the middle. For the CDR3, the DNA is TGTGCCAGCAGTTTCGAGTTAGACACTGAAGCTTTCTTT. It specifies CASSFELDTEAFF.

The chain is built from TRBV28 and TRBJ1-2; possibly TRBD1 for D (5 bases). The CDR3 spans 13 residues. Germline assignment: CDR1 MDHEN and CDR2 SYDVKM. V was shortened by 6 bases and J by 7 bases, with 15 bases between the two germline ends. The CDR3 loop reads CASRVVRGGGYTF. CDR3 nucleotide sequence: TGTGCCAGCAGGGTCGTAAGGGGCGGTGGCTACACCTTC.

The chain couples TRBV5-1 to TRBJ2-5; 11 positions agree with TRBD2. Germline V lookup: CDR1 SGHRS, CDR2 YFSETQ. This CDR3 comprises 16 residues. After removal of 4 bases from V and 5 bases from J, the junction contained 10 bases not matched to a gene. The CDR3 here is CASSQAGLAAGETQYF. Written as DNA, the CDR3 is TGCGCCAGCAGCCAAGCGGGACTAGCGGCAGGGGAGACCCAGTACTTC.

This clone has more than one count but fewer than ten. The chain combines TRBV28 with TRBJ2-7; tentatively, D is TRBD1 (8 bases). This CDR3 spans 14 amino acids. Trimming left V 3 bases short and J 7 bases short, with 16 bases between. CDR1 MDHEN and CDR2 SYDVKM come from the germline V gene. The CDR3 spells CASSFYRGGGEQYF. In nucleotides, the CDR3 is TGTGCCAGCAGTTTTTACAGGGGGGGTGGGGAGCAGTACTTC.

The count of this clone is one. This chain connects TRBV6-1 to TRBJ2-1; D may be TRBD1 (6 bases). The germline gives CDR1 MNHNS, CDR2 SASEGT. V lost 0 bases and J 7 bases, leaving 16 bases between the germline ends. The CDR3 is 16 amino acids. The CDR3 DNA sequence: TGTGCCAGCAGTGAAGCGAGGGGGTGGGGATATAATGAGCAGTTCTTC. The encoded protein is CASSEARGWGYNEQFF.

The chain recombines TRBV10-3 with TRBJ1-1, with D unclear. Germline lookup yields CDR1 ENHRY and CDR2 SYGVKD. CDR3 length equals 15 residues. The ends were cut back, 0 bases at V and 1 base at J, with 9 bases in the middle. Here the CDR3 DNA reads TGTGCCATCAGTGAGTCTCGTAGCGGGAACACTGAAGCTTTCTTT. Protein sequence: CAISESRSGNTEAFF.

The V gene is TRBV5-1, the J gene TRBJ1-2; 11 bases fit TRBD1. Germline V gene sequence: CDR1 SGHRS, CDR2 YFSETQ. V lost 3 bases and J lost 3; bases outside the gene matches: 4. The CDR3 spans 15 residues. CDR3 sequence reads: CASSSGQGEYYGYTF. The CDR3 DNA reads as TGCGCCAGCAGCTCGGGACAGGGGGAATACTATGGCTACACCTTC.

The V and J genes are TRBV7-7 and TRBJ2-7; 8 bases line up with TRBD1. Germline CDR1 is SSHAT and CDR2 is FNYEAQ (reference sequence). The CDR3 is 14 residues long. Trimming cost V 6 bases and J 2 bases; bases outside gene matches: 6. CDR3 sequence (DNA): TGTGCCAGCAGTCCCAGGACAGGGCCCTACGAGCAGTACTTC. The encoded protein is CASSPRTGPYEQYF. Filled out from reference TRBV7-7 and TRBJ2-7, the complete variable domain reads GAGVSQSPRYKVTKRGQDVTLRCDPISSHATLYWYQQALGQGPEFLTYFNYEAQPDKSGLPSDRFSAERPEGSISTLTIQRTEQRDSAMYRCASSPRTGPYEQYFGPGTRLTVT.

This chain connects TRBV7-9 to TRBJ1-5; D is uncertain. The V gene lost 2 bases and the J gene lost 0 bases, with 11 bases spanning the gap. The CDR3 contains 16 residues. Germline CDR1 reads SEHNR; CDR2 reads FQNEAQ (reference sequence). The CDR3 region has the DNA TGTGCCAGCAGCTTATCAGGAACTTATAGCAATCAGCCCCAGCATTTT. Its translation: CASSLSGTYSNQPQHF.

The V and J genes are TRBV9 and TRBJ2-6; D gene unclear. The CDR3 is made up of 15 amino acids. Deletions cut 0 bases from V and 0 bases from J, with 4 bases between. Germline CDR1 SGDLS, CDR2 YYNGEE. The CDR3 spells CASSVASSGANVLTF. CDR3 DNA sequence: TGTGCCAGCAGCGTAGCGAGCTCTGGGGCCAACGTCCTGACTTTC. The full variable domain, its missing parts supplied by reference TRBV9 and TRBJ2-6, is DSGVTQTPKHLITATGQRVTLRCSPRSGDLSVYWYQQSLDQGLQFLIQYYNGEERAKGNILERFSAQQFPDLHSELNLSSLELGDSALYFCASSVASSGANVLTFGAGSRLTVL.

The rearrangement joins TRBV6-6 to TRBJ1-1, with D possibly TRBD1 on 5 matching bases. V was cut by 4 bases and J by 4 bases, with 13 bases left in between. The CDR3 contains 14 residues. CDR1 MNHNY and CDR2 SVGAGI come from the germline V gene (reference sequence). The chain's CDR3 is CASSLTQRGTEAFF. CDR3 DNA sequence: TGTGCCAGCAGTTTGACCCAAAGGGGCACTGAAGCTTTCTTT.

This clone was picked up one time. V and J are TRBV6-6 and TRBJ1-1; a possible D gene is TRBD1 (6 bases). The CDR3 runs 13 residues. Germline V CDR1 and CDR2: MNHNY, SVGAGI (reference sequence). V was cut by 5 bases and J by 6 bases, with 13 bases left in between. DNA for the CDR3: TGTGCCAGCAGTACACCCCAGGGGCCTGAAGCTTTCTTT. This sequence encodes CASSTPQGPEAFF.

In DNA, the CDR3 is TGTGCCACCAGCAGAGATTCCGCGAGATCTAGCACAGATACGCAGTATTTT. Translated: CATSRDSARSSTDTQYF. The chain carries TRBV15 and TRBJ2-3, with D unresolved. V was shortened by 0 bases and J by 0 bases, with 13 bases between the two germline ends. Germline V gene lookup returns CDR1 LNHNV and CDR2 YYDKDF (reference sequence). This CDR3 is built from 17 residues.

The gene calls are TRBV2 and TRBJ2-2; 12 nucleotides line up with TRBD2. V trimming: 4 bases; J trimming: 7 bases; junction bases outside the gene matches: 7. Germline V gene data show CDR1 as SNHLY and CDR2 as FYNNEI. The CDR3 has 16 residues. Written as DNA, the CDR3 is TGTGCCAGCAGTGGGACTAGCGGGAAAGAGGACGGGGAGCTGTTTTTT. Its translation is CASSGTSGKEDGELFF.

This clone showed up just a few times. The rearrangement links TRBV10-1 to TRBJ1-1, with 7 bases matching TRBD1. The trim removed 5 bases at V and 1 base at J, leaving 4 bases unmatched. The CDR3 is 14 residues long. Per germline, CDR1 WNHNN and CDR2 SYGVQD (reference sequence). The CDR3 DNA reads TGCGCCAGCAGTAAAACAGGGGCGAACACTGAAGCTTTCTTT. Its translation: CASSKTGANTEAFF.

This clone was observed a handful of times. The rearrangement uses TRBV5-4 and TRBJ1-2; D not resolved. The V and J ends lost 0 bases and 3 bases respectively, with 9 bases between them. The germline CDR1 and CDR2 sequences are SGHNT and YYREEE (reference sequence). The CDR3 has 14 residues. Written as DNA, the CDR3 is TGTGCCAGCAGCTTGGCTTGGAGGGACTATGGCTACACCTTC. This sequence encodes CASSLAWRDYGYTF.

The chain is built from TRBV5-1 and TRBJ2-7, with TRBD2 matching 7 bases. Per the germline V gene, CDR1 is SGHRS and CDR2 is YFSETQ. The CDR3 sequence is 15 residues long. V lost 3 bases and J lost 5; bases outside the gene matches: 11. CDR3 in amino acids: CASSSSGREPHEQYF. The CDR3 region has the DNA TGCGCCAGCAGCTCCTCAGGGCGGGAGCCCCACGAGCAGTACTTC. The whole variable domain, remainder taken from reference TRBV5-1 and TRBJ2-7, is KAGVTQTPRYLIKTRGQQVTLSCSPISGHRSVSWYQQTPGQGLQFLFEYFSETQRNKGNFPGRFSGRQFSNSRSEMNVSTLELGDSALYLCASSSSGREPHEQYFGPGTRLTVT.

The chain joins TRBV5-6 to TRBJ2-7, with 11 bases aligning to TRBD2. Trimming removed 0 bases from V and 2 bases from J; junction bases left unmatched: 1. This CDR3 contains 15 residues. Germline assignment: CDR1 SGHDT and CDR2 YYEEEE. CDR3 sequence reads: CASSLETSGTYEQYF. In DNA, the CDR3 is TGTGCCAGCAGCTTGGAGACTAGCGGGACCTACGAGCAGTACTTC.